Shown below are 27 T cell receptor beta chains from a single sample sequenced in a study of PD-1 blockade in classical Hodgkin lymphoma. The table came from immunoSEQ multiplex PCR; TCRdb's copy has only in-frame clones and leaves some out. The sample holds about 27,000 clones, around four fifths seen once. Brentuximab vedotin exposure varied, and every patient relapsed after autologous stem cell transplantation. The sequencing used peripheral blood mononuclear cells (PBMCs), collected before the second cycle of nivolumab. The receptors were sampled from a human donor with classical Hodgkin lymphoma.

The chain joins TRBV7-2 to TRBJ1-5; a weak D match, TRBD1 (5 bases). Trimming stripped 1 base from V and 6 bases from J, with 7 bases between. The CDR3 sequence is 13 residues long. Germline V gives CDR1 SGHTA, CDR2 FQGNSA. In DNA form, the CDR3 reads TGTGCCAGCAGCTTAGAGGGGAGTCAGCCCCAGCATTTT. Translation: CASSLEGSQPQHF. Full variable domain (missing parts from reference TRBV7-2 and TRBJ1-5): GAGVSQSPSNKVTEKGKDVELRCDPISGHTALYWYRQSLGQGLEFLIYFQGNSAPDKSGLPSDRFSAERTGGSVSTLTIQRTQQEDSAVYLCASSLEGSQPQHFGDGTRLSIL.

In DNA, the CDR3 is TGTGCCAGCAGTCCCCGGGACAGGGGATTGAAAAGGAGTGGCTACACCTTC. Protein product: CASSPRDRGLKRSGYTF. The rearrangement joins TRBV27 to TRBJ1-2; 10 bases align to TRBD1. V lost 5 bases and J lost 7; bases outside the gene matches: 16. The length of the CDR3 is 17 residues. Germline CDR1 and CDR2: MNHEY and SMNVEV (reference sequence).

The genes are TRBV18 and TRBJ2-3; D is uncertain. Germline CDR1 reads KGHSH; CDR2 reads LQKENI. V dropped 2 bases and J dropped 0 bases, with 3 bases sitting between them. This CDR3 comprises 13 residues. CDR3 DNA sequence: TGTGCCAGCTCACCAAAGAGCACAGATACGCAGTATTTT. Its translation: CASSPKSTDTQYF.

This clone was found a few times. V gene TRBV12-5 combines with J gene TRBJ2-7; 9 nucleotides match TRBD1. The CDR3 sequence is 13 residues long. Germline V CDR1 and CDR2: LGHNT, FRNRAP. V lost 6 bases to trimming and J lost 6 bases; unmatched junction nucleotides: 6. CDR3: CASGHRGPREQYF. Here the CDR3 DNA reads TGTGCTAGTGGACACAGGGGGCCCCGCGAGCAGTACTTC.

This clone was counted between two and nine times. The rearrangement links TRBV10-3 to TRBJ1-2; D may be TRBD1 (6 bases). The CDR3 has 15 amino acids. Trimming removed 3 bases at V and 2 bases at J, with 13 bases between. The germline gives CDR1 ENHRY, CDR2 SYGVKD. CDR3 in DNA: TGTGCCATCAGTGAAAAACAGGGTTCCAACTATGGCTACACCTTC. This codes for CAISEKQGSNYGYTF.

The chain recombines TRBV7-9 with TRBJ2-1; D is unclear. V lost 0 bases to trimming and J lost 9 bases, with 9 bases between them. Germline V lookup: CDR1 SEHNR, CDR2 FQNEAQ (reference sequence). The CDR3 has 13 residues. In DNA, the CDR3 is TGTGCCAGCAGCTTAGCCTCCAGAACTGAGCAGTTCTTC. It yields the protein CASSLASRTEQFF.

The chain employs TRBV29-1 and TRBJ2-5, with D possibly TRBD1 on 5 matching bases. Germline CDR1 reads SQVTM; CDR2 reads ANQGSEA. Trimming left V 5 bases short and J 7 bases short, with 8 bases between. CDR3 length equals 10 residues. CDR3 sequence reads: CSVSTGTQYF. CDR3 DNA sequence: TGCAGCGTTTCTACAGGGACCCAGTACTTC.

This clone showed up just a few times. The genes are TRBV7-6 and TRBJ2-3; D remains ambiguous. Trimming left V 2 bases short and J 5 bases short, with 11 bases between. The germline CDR1 and CDR2 sequences are SGHVS and FNYEAQ. The CDR3 length is 14 residues. In DNA, the CDR3 is TGTGCCAGCAGCTTACGGTCCCGTGTAGATACGCAGTATTTT. Translating gives CASSLRSRVDTQYF.

The chain joins TRBV19 to TRBJ2-5; 7 bases align to TRBD2. The CDR3 runs 13 residues. From germline, CDR1 is LNHDA and CDR2 SQIVND (reference sequence). The J segment lost 5 bases and the V segment lost 4 bases, leaving 4 bases of the junction unmatched. CDR3 DNA sequence: TGTGCCAGTAGTACCGGGCGGGGGGAGACCCAGTACTTC. It codes for CASSTGRGETQYF.

The V call is TRBV6-4, the J call TRBJ1-2; possible D gene TRBD1, 5 bases. Looked up from germline, CDR1 is MRHNA and CDR2 is SNTAGT. Trimming stripped 6 bases from V and 1 base from J, with 12 bases between. The CDR3 covers 14 residues. The CDR3 here is CASSPGGNNYGYTF. The CDR3 nucleotides read TGTGCCAGCAGCCCGGGGGGTAATAACTATGGCTACACCTTC.

The V call is TRBV9, the J call TRBJ1-6, with 7 bases identical to TRBD1. With V trimmed by 4 bases and J by 7 bases, 11 bases remained unmatched. In germline, CDR1 is SGDLS, CDR2 YYNGEE. The CDR3 runs 16 residues. CDR3: CASSPSDRARNSPLHF. The CDR3 DNA is TGTGCCAGCAGCCCAAGCGACAGGGCGAGGAATTCACCCCTCCACTTT.

The gene calls are TRBV18 and TRBJ2-7; the match to TRBD1 covers 8 bases. V dropped 3 bases and J dropped 6; count of bases not matched to a gene: 7. CDR1 and CDR2 from the germline V gene are KGHSH and LQKENI. This CDR3 is 14 amino acids long. The DNA for the CDR3 is TGTGCCAGCTCACCCGGACAGGGTGTTCGCGAGCAGTACTTC. This translates into CASSPGQGVREQYF. Full variable domain (rest looked up from reference TRBV18 and TRBJ2-7): NAGVMQNPRHLVRRRGQEARLRCSPMKGHSHVYWYRQLPEEGLKFMVYLQKENIIDESGMPKERFSAEFPKEGPSILRIQQVVRGDSAAYFCASSPGQGVREQYFGPGTRLTVT.

The J gene is TRBJ1-2, the V gene TRBV11-3; D ambiguous. Germline lookup yields CDR1 SGHNT and CDR2 YENEEA. The CDR3 runs 11 residues. V lost 6 bases and J lost 1, with 3 bases in between. CDR3: CASRLNYGYTF. In nucleotides, the CDR3 is TGTGCCAGCAGACTTAACTATGGCTACACCTTC.

This clone was observed once. The V call is TRBV7-9, the J call TRBJ2-5; tentative D call: TRBD1 (6 bases). The end of the DNA aligns better with TRBJ2-7, so the J call may be wrong. The CDR3 is made up of 14 amino acids. CDR1 SEHNR and CDR2 FQNEAQ come from the germline V gene (reference sequence). Here the CDR3 DNA reads TGTGCCAGCAGCTTATCGACAGGTCCCTACGAGCAGTACTTC. This codes for CASSLSTGPYEQYF.

The chain links TRBV9 to TRBJ1-6; 7 bases are shared with TRBD1. V gave up 5 bases and J gave up 9 bases; unmatched junction bases: 17. The CDR3 spans 17 residues. Germline values: CDR1 SGDLS, CDR2 YYNGEE. CDR3 in DNA: TGTGCCAGCAGTCCAAAACAGGGGTTGGTCTCGGGTTCACCCCTCCACTTT. Translation gives CASSPKQGLVSGSPLHF.

The chain has TRBV11-3 and TRBJ1-4; D perhaps matches TRBD1 (6 bases). The CDR3 has 14 amino acids. The V gene's germline CDR1 is SGHNT and CDR2 YENEEA. With 6 bases removed from V and 7 bases from J, the gap between germline ends came to 15 bases. CDR3 sequence: CASRTGGIGEKLFF. DNA of the CDR3: TGTGCCAGCAGAACTGGGGGCATCGGTGAAAAACTGTTTTTT.

This clone has more than one count but fewer than ten. This chain joins TRBV5-1 and TRBJ1-2; D unresolved. Trimming shortened V by 4 bases and J by 2 bases, and 12 bases separated the two germline ends. CDR1 is SGHRS and CDR2 is YFSETQ in the germline V gene. The length of the CDR3 is 14 residues. The CDR3: CASSPAGVNYGYTF. CDR3 sequence (DNA): TGCGCCAGCAGCCCCGCGGGAGTCAACTATGGCTACACCTTC. Filled out from reference TRBV5-1 and TRBJ1-2, the complete variable domain reads KAGVTQTPRYLIKTRGQQVTLSCSPISGHRSVSWYQQTPGQGLQFLFEYFSETQRNKGNFPGRFSGRQFSNSRSEMNVSTLELGDSALYLCASSPAGVNYGYTFGSGTRLTVV.

This clone was recorded once. The chain couples TRBV7-2 to TRBJ2-5; perhaps TRBD2 as D (5 bases). Germline V gives CDR1 SGHTA, CDR2 FQGNSA. V shed 3 bases and J shed 3 bases, with 8 bases lying between them. CDR3 length equals 13 residues. The CDR3 here is CASSFSGKETQYF. In nucleotides, the CDR3 is TGTGCCAGCAGCTTTTCCGGGAAAGAGACCCAGTACTTC.

The V call is TRBV7-9, the J call TRBJ1-5; D unclear. This CDR3 contains 13 residues. Between the trimmed V and J ends, which lost 3 bases and 4 bases, there was a span of 7 bases. The germline CDR1 and CDR2 sequences are SEHNR and FQNEAQ (reference sequence). The CDR3, as DNA: TGTGCCAGCAGCTTGGCCGAAAATCAGCCCCAGCATTTT. Its protein product is CASSLAENQPQHF.

This clone was detected only a few times. The chain links TRBV21-1 to TRBJ2-3; the D call in the table, TRBD2, was not verified against the DNA. TRBV21-1 constitutes a pseudogene. This CDR3 contains 18 residues. The CDR3 loop is CASSKDTSGGFSTDTQYF. The CDR3 coding sequence is TGTGCCAGCAGCAAAGATACTAGCGGGGGTTTTAGCACAGATACGCAGTATTTT.

V gene TRBV30 combines with J gene TRBJ2-7, with D maybe TRBD2 (6 bases). The CDR3 spans 13 residues. Germline V gives CDR1 GTSNPN, CDR2 SVGIG (reference sequence). V was clipped by 3 bases and J by 9 bases, with 18 bases between them. As DNA, the CDR3 is TGTGCCTGGAGGACGGAGGGACCTACGAGGCAGTACTTC. Translation gives CAWRTEGPTRQYF.

This clone was found a few times. This chain uses TRBV6-1 with TRBJ1-4; 10 bases fit TRBD1. This CDR3 has 15 amino acids. The J segment lost 6 bases and the V segment lost 3 bases, leaving 4 bases of the junction unmatched. The germline gives CDR1 MNHNS, CDR2 SASEGT. Written as DNA, the CDR3 is TGTGCCAGCAGTGAGATGACAGGGGGCGATGAAAAACTGTTTTTT. Protein: CASSEMTGGDEKLFF.

The chain combines TRBV6-5 with TRBJ2-1, with D possibly being TRBD1 (5 bases). The CDR3 spans 15 residues. Germline V gene data show CDR1 as MNHEY and CDR2 as SVGAGI. Trimming pared 6 bases from V and 0 bases from J, leaving 12 bases between. The CDR3 here is CASRQDIDSYNEQFF. The CDR3 region has the DNA TGTGCCAGCAGGCAGGACATCGACTCCTACAATGAGCAGTTCTTC.

Note on this clone: The same CDR3 also results from other DNA sequences found in this sample. This sequence joins TRBV7-9 and TRBJ2-1; no definite D call. The V gene lost 2 bases and the J gene lost 0 bases, with 5 bases spanning the gap. The length of the CDR3 is 14 residues. Germline V gives CDR1 SEHNR, CDR2 FQNEAQ (reference sequence). The CDR3: CASSLSSSYNEQFF. Here the CDR3 DNA reads TGTGCCAGCAGCTTAAGTAGCTCCTACAATGAGCAGTTCTTC. Filled out from reference TRBV7-9 and TRBJ2-1, the complete variable domain reads DTGVSQNPRHKITKRGQNVTFRCDPISEHNRLYWYRQTLGQGPEFLTYFQNEAQLEKSRLLSDRFSAERPKGSFSTLEIQRTEQGDSAMYLCASSLSSSYNEQFFGPGTRLTVL.

The chain is built from TRBV5-1 and TRBJ2-5, with 7 bases identical to TRBD1. The germline V gene has CDR1 SGHRS and CDR2 YFSETQ. This CDR3 comprises 15 residues. The V gene end was trimmed by 4 bases and the J gene end by 1 base; junction bases not matched to a gene: 7. CDR3 in DNA: TGCGCCAGCAGCCTGTCGGGACAGATCCAAGAGACCCAGTACTTC. Amino acids: CASSLSGQIQETQYF.

This clone was seen only a few times. J is TRBJ1-2 and V is TRBV7-3, with a tentative D call TRBD1 (5 bases). Per the germline V gene, CDR1 is SGHTA and CDR2 is FQGTGA. Trimming stripped 4 bases from V and 7 bases from J, with 16 bases between. This CDR3 comprises 14 residues. CDR3 in amino acids: CASSSSQGDSGYTF. In DNA, the CDR3 is TGTGCCAGCAGCTCTTCCCAGGGAGACTCTGGCTACACCTTC.

J is TRBJ1-2 and V is TRBV20-1; perhaps TRBD1 as D (5 bases). V gave up 3 bases and J gave up 7 bases, with 9 bases separating them. The CDR3 covers 11 residues. Looked up from germline, CDR1 is DFQATT and CDR2 is SNEGSKA (reference sequence). The CDR3 loop reads CSASMGGGYTF. CDR3 DNA: TGCAGTGCTAGTATGGGGGGTGGCTACACCTTC.